The rows below give T cell receptor beta chains drawn from one sample of a study of T cell responses to AZD1222 COVID-19 vaccine. Clones were read by immunoSEQ multiplex PCR, and TCRdb kept only the in-frame ones, dropping some. The table has about 100,000 clones, roughly 89% seen once. Specimen: peripheral blood, collected on day 0 of AZD1222 vaccination. The source is an adult in good health. The CDR3 runs from the conserved cysteine through the conserved F or W. D genes are given only for firm matches. Not all rows give a size; the values are once, few, many and, for expanded clones, a class.

j_call,v_call,d_call,clone_size,cdr3_nt,cdr3_aa
TRBJ1-1,TRBV14,TRBD1,.,TGTGCCAGCAGCCAAGAGTATAGGGGACAGGAAGCTTTCTTT,CASSQEYRGQEAFF
TRBJ1-2,TRBV5-1,.,.,TGCGCCAGCAGCTCGGGGGGACACCCCAACTATGGCTACACCTTC,CASSSGGHPNYGYTF
TRBJ2-1,TRBV19,TRBD2,.,TGTGCCAGTAGTATTCGAGCGGGAGTTTCGGGCAATGAGCAGTTCTTC,CASSIRAGVSGNEQFF
TRBJ1-6,TRBV7-2,.,.,TGTGCCAGCAGCTTAGGCGTTTTCGGGGGTTTTAATTCACCCCTCCACTTT,CASSLGVFGGFNSPLHF
TRBJ1-1,TRBV4-1,.,once,TGCGCCAGCAGCCAAGATACGGCAAGGATGAACACTGAAGCTTTCTTT,CASSQDTARMNTEAFF
TRBJ2-7,TRBV5-6,.,.,TGTGCCAGCAGCTTGGTTCAGGGAGGAGAGCAGTACTTC,CASSLVQGGEQYF
TRBJ2-5,TRBV5-4,TRBD2,.,TGTGCCAGCAGCTTATTTAGCGGGCAAGAGACCCAGTACTTC,CASSLFSGQETQYF
TRBJ2-7,TRBV19,.,.,TGTGCCAGTAGGTCACATGGCAGATCCTACGAGCAGTACTTC,CASRSHGRSYEQYF
TRBJ2-7,TRBV3-1/TRBV3-2,.,few,TGTGCCAGCAGCCAAGGGGGCTACGAGCAGTACTTC,CASSQGGYEQYF
TRBJ2-1,TRBV10-3,TRBD2,once,TGTGCCATCAGTCAAGCGGGGGGAATCTACAATGAGCAGTTCTTC,CAISQAGGIYNEQFF
TRBJ2-5,TRBV19,.,.,TGTGCCAGTAGTGGGTTTACTTCGGGCTTCCAAGAGACCCAGTACTTC,CASSGFTSGFQETQYF
TRBJ2-7,TRBV6-1,TRBD2,.,TGTGCCAGCAGTGACCCTAGCGGGAGTATTTCCTACGAGCAGTACTTC,CASSDPSGSISYEQYF
TRBJ1-2,TRBV23-1,.,few,TGCGCCAGCAGTCAACGTAAAAACGGGACGGTATTATTTGGCTACACCTTC,CASSQRKNGTVLFGYTF
TRBJ1-3,TRBV5-1,.,.,TGCGCCAGCAGCACGGATGGGACTACTGGAAACACCATATATTTT,CASSTDGTTGNTIYF
TRBJ2-3,TRBV5-1,TRBD1,.,TGCGCCAGCAGCTTGGCCCCGGGACAGGGAACAGATACGCAGTATTTT,CASSLAPGQGTDTQYF
TRBJ2-7,TRBV6-2/TRBV6-3,TRBD2,.,TGTGCCAGCGGCCTAGCGGGAGGGCCGCGCGAGCAGTACTTC,CASGLAGGPREQYF
TRBJ2-1,TRBV4-2,.,.,TGTGCCAGCAGCCAAGTTCGTACGCAGGGGCGAAGTGGAGGTGAGCAGTTCTTC,CASSQVRTQGRSGGEQFF
TRBJ1-2,TRBV20-1,.,once,TGCAGTGTAGGGGCGGTATATGGCTACACCTTC,CSVGAVYGYTF
TRBJ2-4,TRBV30,.,.,TGTGCCTGGAGGCCCGGAAACATTCAGTACTTC,CAWRPGNIQYF
TRBJ2-1,TRBV19,.,.,TGTGCCAGTAGTATCTCCATCAACAATGAGCAGTTCTTC,CASSISINNEQFF
TRBJ2-7,TRBV27,.,once,TGTGCCAGCAGTTTGGAGGGGCTTAACGAGCAGTACTTC,CASSLEGLNEQYF
TRBJ2-2,TRBV5-6,TRBD2,.,TGTGCCAGCAGCTTCGATCATACTAGCGGGGGGGACACCGGGGAGCTGTTTTTT,CASSFDHTSGGDTGELFF
TRBJ1-2,TRBV18,.,few,TGTGCCAGCTCGAGCGGCGCAGGAGGTTCTAACTATGGCTACACCTTC,CASSSGAGGSNYGYTF
TRBJ1-1,TRBV11-2,.,once,TGTGCCAGCAGCCCCCTCGGGTCGAACACTGAAGCTTTCTTT,CASSPLGSNTEAFF
TRBJ1-1,TRBV18,TRBD1,.,TGTGCCAGCTCACTCACCGGGACAGGGTCGAGGTTCGAAGCTTTCTTT,CASSLTGTGSRFEAFF
TRBJ2-7,TRBV7-9,.,.,TGTGCCAGCAGCTTAGCAGGGGCCTACGAGCAGTACTTC,CASSLAGAYEQYF
TRBJ2-7,TRBV5-6,TRBD2,.,TGTGCCAGCAGCTTCGAGCGGCGGGGGGGCCTCGAGCAGTACTTC,CASSFERRGGLEQYF
TRBJ1-6,TRBV9,.,.,TGTGCCAGCAGCGTAGGAGGAGAGGGGTCACCCCTCCACTTT,CASSVGGEGSPLHF
TRBJ1-3,TRBV10-3,TRBD1,.,TGTGCCATCAGTGATGGGACAGGGTCTGGAAACACCATATATTTT,CAISDGTGSGNTIYF
TRBJ1-2,TRBV6-2/TRBV6-3,.,.,TGTGCCAGCAGTTGGCAGATTTATGGCTACACCTTC,CASSWQIYGYTF
TRBJ2-5,TRBV20-1,.,.,TGCAGTGCTAGTCTCGCGACCTTGGGGGAGACCCAGTACTTC,CSASLATLGETQYF